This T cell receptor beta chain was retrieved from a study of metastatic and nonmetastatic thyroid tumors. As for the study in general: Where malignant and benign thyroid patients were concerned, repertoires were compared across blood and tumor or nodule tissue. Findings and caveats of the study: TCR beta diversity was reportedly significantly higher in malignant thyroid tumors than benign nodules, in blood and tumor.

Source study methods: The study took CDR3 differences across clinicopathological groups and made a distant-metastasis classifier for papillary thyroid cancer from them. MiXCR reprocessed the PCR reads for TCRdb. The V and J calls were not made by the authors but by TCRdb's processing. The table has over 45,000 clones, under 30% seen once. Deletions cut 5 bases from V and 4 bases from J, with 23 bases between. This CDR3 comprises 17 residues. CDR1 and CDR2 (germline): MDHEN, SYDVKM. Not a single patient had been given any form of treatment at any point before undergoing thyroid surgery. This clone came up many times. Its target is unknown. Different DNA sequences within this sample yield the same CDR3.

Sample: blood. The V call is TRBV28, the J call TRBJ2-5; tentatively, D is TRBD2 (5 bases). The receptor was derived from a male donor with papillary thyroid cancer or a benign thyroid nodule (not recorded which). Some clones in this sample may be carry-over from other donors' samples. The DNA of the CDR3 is TGTGCCAGCAGTCCCGGCCCCGGCGTAGGAGGTTTAGAGACCCAGTACTTC. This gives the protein CASSPGPGVGGLETQYF.